These 6 T cell receptor beta chains originate from one sample sequenced in a study of control samples from healthy donors and cancer patients. Generated by immunoSEQ multiplex PCR, the TCRdb table keeps only in-frame clones and is missing some. The sample has some 120,000 clones; around nine tenths are singletons. The material sequenced was blood. Receptors were obtained from a man younger than 45 in good health.

This clone was observed a few times. V is TRBV5-6 and J is TRBJ1-5; D is unclear. Trimming pared 1 base from V and 2 bases from J, leaving 16 bases between. This CDR3 is 17 amino acids long. Germline CDR1 is SGHDT and CDR2 is YYEEEE. CDR3 DNA: TGTGCCAGCAGCTTGAGATCGCGCGGACCTGGCAATCAGCCCCAGCATTTT. This translates into CASSLRSRGPGNQPQHF.

The rearrangement uses TRBV15 and TRBJ2-6; D perhaps matches TRBD1 (6 bases). The CDR3 is made up of 15 amino acids. The V gene's germline CDR1 is LNHNV and CDR2 YYDKDF (reference sequence). V was shortened by 5 bases and J by 0 bases, with 8 bases between the two germline ends. The CDR3 loop is CATSSDSSGANVLTF. The CDR3 nucleotides are TGTGCCACCAGCTCGGACAGCTCTGGGGCCAACGTCCTGACTTTC.

This rearrangement joins TRBV5-8 to TRBJ1-2, with TRBD1 identical over 7 bases. Germline loops: CDR1 SGHTS, CDR2 YDEGEE. The CDR3 covers 16 residues. V lost 4 bases, J lost 0 bases, and 9 bases stayed unmatched. The CDR3 bases are TGTGCCAGCAGCCGGTCCGGTCAGGGGGCTAACTATGGCTACACCTTC. It yields the protein CASSRSGQGANYGYTF.

V usage is TRBV28 and J usage is TRBJ2-7; D gene ambiguous. Germline lookup yields CDR1 MDHEN and CDR2 SYDVKM. The V gene lost 2 bases and the J gene lost 3 bases, with 11 bases spanning the gap. The CDR3 is 14 amino acids. CDR3 DNA sequence: TGTGCCAGCAGTTTAGAGTCAACCGGCTACGAGCAGTACGTC. Amino acid sequence: CASSLESTGYEQYV.

The chain is built from TRBV19 and TRBJ1-1; D not certain. CDR1 and CDR2 (germline): LNHDA, SQIVND (reference sequence). This CDR3 spans 13 amino acids. V was trimmed by 3 bases and J by 0 bases, leaving 5 bases between them. Here the CDR3 DNA reads TGTGCCAGTAGTATGCAGGTGAACACTGAAGCTTTCTTT. Encoded protein: CASSMQVNTEAFF.

This chain joins TRBV5-6 and TRBJ1-1; no clear D gene. V lost 4 bases and J lost 8, with 9 bases in between. Germline V gene sequence: CDR1 SGHDT, CDR2 YYEEEE. The CDR3 is 11 residues long. CDR3 nucleotide sequence: TGTGCCAGCAGCCGCGAGGAAGAAGCTTTCTTT. This codes for CASSREEEAFF.